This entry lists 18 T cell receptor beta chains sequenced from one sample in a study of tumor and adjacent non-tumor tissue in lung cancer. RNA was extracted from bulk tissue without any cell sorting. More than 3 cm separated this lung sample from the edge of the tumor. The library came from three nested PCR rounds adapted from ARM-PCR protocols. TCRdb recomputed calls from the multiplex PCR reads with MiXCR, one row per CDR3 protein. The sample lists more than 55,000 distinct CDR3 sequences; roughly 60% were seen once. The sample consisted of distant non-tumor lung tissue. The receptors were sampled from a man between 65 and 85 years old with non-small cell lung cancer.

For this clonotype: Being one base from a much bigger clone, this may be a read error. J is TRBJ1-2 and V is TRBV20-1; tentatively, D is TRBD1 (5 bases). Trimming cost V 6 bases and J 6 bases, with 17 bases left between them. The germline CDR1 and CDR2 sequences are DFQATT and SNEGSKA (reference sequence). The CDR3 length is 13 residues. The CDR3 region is CSAISRGDHGYTF. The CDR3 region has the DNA TGCAGTGCCATCTCAAGGGGCGATCATGGCTACACCTTC.

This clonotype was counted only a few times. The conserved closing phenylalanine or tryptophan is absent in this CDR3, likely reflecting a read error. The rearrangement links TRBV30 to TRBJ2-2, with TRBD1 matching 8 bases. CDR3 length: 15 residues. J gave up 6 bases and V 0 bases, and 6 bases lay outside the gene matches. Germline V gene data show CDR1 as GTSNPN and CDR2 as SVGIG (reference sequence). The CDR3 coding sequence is TGTGCCTGGAGTGTACCGGACAGGGAGGCCGGGGAGCTGTTTCTT. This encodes CAWSVPDREAGELFL.

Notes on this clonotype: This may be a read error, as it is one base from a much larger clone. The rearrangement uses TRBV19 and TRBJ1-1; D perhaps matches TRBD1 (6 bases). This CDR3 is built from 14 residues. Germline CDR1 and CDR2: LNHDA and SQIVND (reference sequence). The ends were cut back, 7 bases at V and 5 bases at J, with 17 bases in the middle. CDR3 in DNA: TGTGCCAGTACTCTACAGGGAGGAGAGACTGAAGCTTTCTTT. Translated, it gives CASTLQGGETEAFF.

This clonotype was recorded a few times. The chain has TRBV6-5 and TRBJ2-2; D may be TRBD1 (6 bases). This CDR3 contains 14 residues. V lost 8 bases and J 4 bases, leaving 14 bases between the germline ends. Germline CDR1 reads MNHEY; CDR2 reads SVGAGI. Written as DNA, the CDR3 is TGTGCCAGCGGAGGACAGCTTGGCACCGGGGAGCTGTTTTTT. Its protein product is CASGGQLGTGELFF.

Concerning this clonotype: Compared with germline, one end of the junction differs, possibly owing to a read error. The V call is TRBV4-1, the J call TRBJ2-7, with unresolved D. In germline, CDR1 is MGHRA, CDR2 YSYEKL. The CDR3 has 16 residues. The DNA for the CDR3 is TGCTCCAGCAGCCAAGACCCCGGGCGAGGTGACTACGAGCAGTACTTC. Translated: CSSSQDPGRGDYEQYF.

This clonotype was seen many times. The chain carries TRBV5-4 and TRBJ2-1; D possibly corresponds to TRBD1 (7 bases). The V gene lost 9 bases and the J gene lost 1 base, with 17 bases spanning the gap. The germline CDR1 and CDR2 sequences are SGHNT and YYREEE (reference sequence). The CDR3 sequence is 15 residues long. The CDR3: CATYQQGRSYNEQFF. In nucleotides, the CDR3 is TGTGCCACCTATCAACAGGGGAGGTCCTACAATGAGCAGTTCTTC.

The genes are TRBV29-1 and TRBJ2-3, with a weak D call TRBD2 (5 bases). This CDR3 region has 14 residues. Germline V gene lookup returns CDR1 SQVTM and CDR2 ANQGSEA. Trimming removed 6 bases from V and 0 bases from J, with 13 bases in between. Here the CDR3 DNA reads TGCAGCGTAGCCGGGATTCAAAGCACAGATACGCAGTATTTT. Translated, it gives CSVAGIQSTDTQYF.

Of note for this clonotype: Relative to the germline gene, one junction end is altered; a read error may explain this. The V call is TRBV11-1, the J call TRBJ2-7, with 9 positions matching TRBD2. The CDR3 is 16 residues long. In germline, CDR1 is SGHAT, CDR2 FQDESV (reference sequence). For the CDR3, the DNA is TGTGTCGGCAGCTTAGTGCGACTAGCGGACTCCTACGCGCAGTACTTC. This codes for CVGSLVRLADSYAQYF.

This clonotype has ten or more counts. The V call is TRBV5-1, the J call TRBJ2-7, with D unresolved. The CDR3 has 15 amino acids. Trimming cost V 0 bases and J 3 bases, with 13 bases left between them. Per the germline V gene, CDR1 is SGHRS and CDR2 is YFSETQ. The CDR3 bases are TGCGCCAGCAGCTTGGCCTCACGATCTGGCTACGAGCAGTACTTC. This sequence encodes CASSLASRSGYEQYF.

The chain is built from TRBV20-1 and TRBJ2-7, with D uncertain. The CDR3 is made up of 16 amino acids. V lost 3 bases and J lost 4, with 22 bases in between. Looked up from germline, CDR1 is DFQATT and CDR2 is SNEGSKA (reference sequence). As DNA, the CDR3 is TGCAGTGCTAGTCGGGCAAGGCGGTGGGTCGCGTACGAGCAGTACTTC. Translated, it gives CSASRARRWVAYEQYF.

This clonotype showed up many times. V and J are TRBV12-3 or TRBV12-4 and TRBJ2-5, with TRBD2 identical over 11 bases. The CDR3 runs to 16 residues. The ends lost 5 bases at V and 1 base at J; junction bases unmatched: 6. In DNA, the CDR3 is TGTGCCAGCAGTCTTCTAGCGGGGGGCCTCCAAGAGACCCAGTACTTC. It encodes CASSLLAGGLQETQYF.

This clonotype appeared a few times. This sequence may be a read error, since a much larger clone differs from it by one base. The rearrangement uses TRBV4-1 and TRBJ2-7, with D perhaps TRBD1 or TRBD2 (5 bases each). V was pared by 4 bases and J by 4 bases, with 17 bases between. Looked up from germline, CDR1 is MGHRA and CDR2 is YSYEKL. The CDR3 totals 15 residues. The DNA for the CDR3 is TGCGCCAGCAGCCGAGGGGAAGGAGGTCGATACGAGCAGTACTTC. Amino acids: CASSRGEGGRYEQYF.

In DNA, the CDR3 is TGTGCCATCAGTCTACGGGGGACCGGGGAGCTGTTTTTT. Translation gives CAISLRGTGELFF. This chain joins TRBV11-2 and TRBJ2-2; D is perhaps TRBD2 (6 bases). The CDR3 extends over 13 amino acids. The germline V gene encodes CDR1 SGHAT and CDR2 FQNNGV. Trimming removed 10 bases at V and 5 bases at J, with 14 bases between.

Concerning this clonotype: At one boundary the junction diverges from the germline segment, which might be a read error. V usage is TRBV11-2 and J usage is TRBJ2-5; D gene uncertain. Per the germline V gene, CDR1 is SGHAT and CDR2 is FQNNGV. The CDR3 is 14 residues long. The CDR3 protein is CVSSLDSLRGTQYF. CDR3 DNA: TGTGTCAGCAGCTTAGATTCCTTACGAGGGACCCAGTACTTC.

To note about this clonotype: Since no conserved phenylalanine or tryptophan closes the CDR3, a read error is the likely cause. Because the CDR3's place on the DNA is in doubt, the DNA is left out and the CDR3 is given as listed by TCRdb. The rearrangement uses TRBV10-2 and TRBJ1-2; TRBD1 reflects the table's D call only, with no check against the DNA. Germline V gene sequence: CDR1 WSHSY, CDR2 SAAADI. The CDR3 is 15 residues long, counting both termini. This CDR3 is CASIEAPFEAPGYTL.

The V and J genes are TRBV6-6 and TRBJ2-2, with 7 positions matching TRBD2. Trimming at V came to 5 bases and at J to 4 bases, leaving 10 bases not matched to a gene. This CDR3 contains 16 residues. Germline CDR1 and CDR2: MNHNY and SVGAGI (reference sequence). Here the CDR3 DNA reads TGTGCCAGCAGTCACATGTCGAGCGGGGCCACCGGGGAGCTGTTTTTT. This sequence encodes CASSHMSSGATGELFF.

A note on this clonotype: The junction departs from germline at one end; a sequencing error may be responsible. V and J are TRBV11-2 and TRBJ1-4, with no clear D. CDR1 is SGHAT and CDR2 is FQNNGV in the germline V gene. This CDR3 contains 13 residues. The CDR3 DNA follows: TGTGCCTGCAGCTCGATGGGGAGTCAAAAACTGTTTTTT. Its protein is CACSSMGSQKLFF.

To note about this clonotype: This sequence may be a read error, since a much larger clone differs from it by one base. In DNA, the CDR3 is TGCGCCAGCAGACCGCTAACGCGCATGCAGTATTTT. Its protein is CASRPLTRMQYF. V gene TRBV10-2 combines with J gene TRBJ2-3; the D is unclear. Germline CDR1 and CDR2: WSHSY and SAAADI. The CDR3 totals 12 residues. V was cut by 6 bases and J by 11 bases, with 15 bases left in between.